These 18 T cell receptor beta chains were sequenced from one sample in a study of beta chain features in type 1 diabetes. Study observations and caveats: Type 1 diabetes patients had moderately but significantly shorter TCRB CDR3s in all four CD4+ subsets.

Since all of the isolated RNA was reverse transcribed, expressed TCRB transcripts were what got sequenced. Here immunoSEQ multiplex PCR was the method, and the copy in TCRdb shows in-frame clones only, minus some. Of more than 300,000 clones in the sample, approximately 9.9% were seen once. These receptors lack a known antigen. Input material: central memory CD4+ T cells from blood. Receptor source: a man aged 25-40 years with type 1 diabetes.

The sample holds a few counts of this clone. This chain connects TRBV6-5 to TRBJ1-5, with D unresolved. The CDR3 has 14 residues. Germline V gene lookup returns CDR1 MNHEY and CDR2 SVGAGI. V lost 2 bases, J lost 3 bases, and 8 bases lay in between. Written as DNA, the CDR3 is TGTGCCAGCAGTTACAGCGGTTACAATCAGCCCCAGCATTTT. Its translation is CASSYSGYNQPQHF.

The table lists this clone with a few counts. The rearrangement links TRBV4-3 to TRBJ2-3; the match to TRBD2 covers 10 bases. Germline lookup yields CDR1 LGHNA and CDR2 YSLEER. CDR3 length equals 16 residues. Trimming cost V 1 base and J 4 bases; bases outside gene matches: 5. The CDR3 bases are TGCGCCAGCAGCCAAGGGAGACTAGCGGGCCCAGATACGCAGTATTTT. As protein: CASSQGRLAGPDTQYF.

This sequence joins TRBV5-6 and TRBJ2-7; 8 bases fit TRBD2. Trimming took 4 bases from V and 7 from J; bases not matched to a gene: 13. The CDR3 totals 15 residues. CDR1 and CDR2 (germline): SGHDT, YYEEEE. The CDR3 region is CASSLGSSGGREQYF. Here the CDR3 DNA reads TGTGCCAGCAGCCTTGGTTCCAGCGGGGGACGAGAGCAGTACTTC.

This clone was seen only a few times. J is TRBJ2-5 and V is TRBV4-2; 7 bases are shared with TRBD2. The V gene's germline CDR1 is LGHNA and CDR2 YNFKEQ. CDR3 size: 17 residues. The trim removed 1 base at V and 0 bases at J, leaving 8 bases unmatched. The CDR3 protein is CASSQGVGGGNQETQYF. Here the CDR3 DNA reads TGTGCCAGCAGCCAAGGAGTGGGCGGGGGAAACCAAGAGACCCAGTACTTC.

This clone turned up a few times. The J gene is TRBJ1-1, the V gene TRBV7-8; the D gene is possibly TRBD1 (6 bases). The V gene lost 6 bases and the J gene lost 3 bases, with 8 bases spanning the gap. Germline V gene data show CDR1 as SGHVS and CDR2 as FQNEAQ. The CDR3 is 12 residues long. DNA of the CDR3: TGTGCCAGCAGAAGGGGGGACACTGAAGCTTTCTTT. Protein product: CASRRGDTEAFF.

The chain couples TRBV7-6 to TRBJ1-2; D might be TRBD1 (5 bases). Germline assignment: CDR1 SGHVS and CDR2 FNYEAQ. The length of the CDR3 is 13 residues. The V end lost 4 bases, the J end lost 6 bases, and 12 bases lay between the germline ends. CDR3 sequence reads: CASSSLGANGYTF. DNA for the CDR3: TGTGCCAGCAGCTCCCTCGGGGCCAATGGCTACACCTTC.

This clone has just a few counts. The chain combines TRBV2 with TRBJ2-7; 10 bases match TRBD1. The CDR3 extends over 13 amino acids. V trimming: 8 bases; J trimming: 2 bases; junction bases outside the gene matches: 3. The germline gives CDR1 SNHLY, CDR2 FYNNEI. CDR3: CASAGTGAYEQYF. In DNA, the CDR3 is TGTGCCAGCGCCGGGACAGGGGCCTACGAGCAGTACTTC.

This clone occurred many times. The chain is built from TRBV19 and TRBJ1-1; 7 nucleotides align to TRBD1. This CDR3 is 14 amino acids long. V shed 9 bases, J shed 0 bases, and the junction held 7 bases outside the gene matches. The germline V gene encodes CDR1 LNHDA and CDR2 SQIVND (reference sequence). CDR3 loop: CASQRDSMNTEAFF. CDR3 bases: TGTGCCAGCCAAAGGGACAGCATGAACACTGAAGCTTTCTTT. Together with reference TRBV19 and TRBJ1-1, the CDR3 gives the full variable domain: DGGITQSPKYLFRKEGQNVTLSCEQNLNHDAMYWYRQDPGQGLRLIYYSQIVNDFQKGDIAEGYSVSREKKESFPLTVTSAQKNPTAFYLCASQRDSMNTEAFFGQGTRLTVV.

A few counts support this clone. The rearrangement links TRBV6-1 to TRBJ2-4, with D perhaps matching TRBD1 or TRBD2 (5 bases each). CDR3 length: 13 residues. Trimming pared 8 bases from V and 4 bases from J, leaving 12 bases between. The germline V gene has CDR1 MNHNS and CDR2 SASEGT. The CDR3 reads CASHQGPKNIQYF. DNA of the CDR3: TGTGCCAGCCATCAGGGACCGAAAAACATTCAGTACTTC.

Comment on this clone: The sample holds other DNA sequences that translate to the same CDR3. This chain links TRBV18 with TRBJ1-1; D is uncertain. Trimming shortened V by 2 bases and J by 0 bases, and 1 base separated the two germline ends. CDR3 length equals 12 residues. The germline V gene has CDR1 KGHSH and CDR2 LQKENI. In nucleotides, the CDR3 is TGTGCCAGCTCACCATTGAACACTGAAGCTTTCTTT. Its protein product is CASSPLNTEAFF.

V and J are TRBV7-9 and TRBJ2-6; D call uncertain. With 6 bases removed from V and 4 bases from J, the gap between germline ends came to 19 bases. Per the germline V gene, CDR1 is SEHNR and CDR2 is FQNEAQ (reference sequence). The CDR3 sequence is 17 residues long. The CDR3 reads CASRPGILAIGANVLTF. The DNA of the CDR3 is TGTGCCAGCAGACCGGGCATTCTCGCCATAGGGGCCAACGTCCTGACTTTC.

This clone turned up a few times. With only one base between it and a far larger clone, this is likely a read error. The chain links TRBV7-7 to TRBJ2-7; no clear D gene. Germline loops: CDR1 SSHAT, CDR2 FNYEAQ (reference sequence). CDR3 length: 13 amino acids. In DNA form, the CDR3 reads TGTGCTAGCAGCTGCGGTCTAGGCTACGAGCAGTACTTC. It specifies CASSCGLGYEQYF.

Concerning this clone itself: This sample includes further DNA sequences coding for the same CDR3. The chain couples TRBV5-1 to TRBJ2-3; D gene ambiguous. The CDR3 is 14 residues long. The V end was cut by 0 bases, the J end by 0 bases, with 5 bases between. Germline assignment: CDR1 SGHRS and CDR2 YFSETQ. DNA for the CDR3: TGCGCCAGCAGCTTGGGGGGTAGCACAGATACGCAGTATTTT. It specifies CASSLGGSTDTQYF.

The chain recombines TRBV27 with TRBJ1-1; a weak D match, TRBD1 (5 bases). Trimming took off 3 bases at V and 4 bases at J, with 9 bases between the two ends. The CDR3 sequence is 13 residues long. Germline CDR1 MNHEY, CDR2 SMNVEV (reference sequence). Here the CDR3 reads CASSFRDGTEAFF. CDR3 sequence (DNA): TGTGCCAGCAGTTTCCGGGACGGCACTGAAGCTTTCTTT.

This clone has only a few counts. CDR3: CASSTGSPAFTEAFF. CDR3 nucleotide sequence: TGTGCCAGCAGTACAGGGTCCCCAGCTTTCACTGAAGCTTTCTTT. The J gene is TRBJ1-1, the V gene TRBV6-5; TRBD1 is a possible D gene (6 bases). The germline V gene encodes CDR1 MNHEY and CDR2 SVGAGI. V lost 5 bases, J lost 4 bases, and 17 bases lay in between. The CDR3 runs 15 residues.

V is TRBV30 and J is TRBJ2-5; possibly TRBD1 for D (6 bases). Near its end, the DNA agrees better with TRBJ2-7, so the J call may be wrong. The CDR3 length is 14 residues. Germline V lookup: CDR1 GTSNPN, CDR2 SVGIG (reference sequence). CDR3 bases: TGTGCCTGGAGTTCCATATTACAGGGCTACGAGCAGTACTTC. This encodes CAWSSILQGYEQYF.

The table lists this clone with a few counts. The chain uses TRBV4-1 and TRBJ2-3, with unresolved D. The V and J ends lost 6 bases and 1 base respectively, with 17 bases between them. This CDR3 contains 16 residues. Germline CDR1 and CDR2: MGHRA and YSYEKL. The CDR3 loop is CASRPEEHRRTDTQYF. The CDR3, as DNA: TGCGCCAGCAGGCCAGAGGAACATAGGCGCACAGATACGCAGTATTTT.

The V gene is TRBV11-2, the J gene TRBJ2-1; 9 positions agree with TRBD2. The ends lost 5 bases at V and 5 bases at J; junction bases unmatched: 4. Germline CDR1 reads SGHAT; CDR2 reads FQNNGV. The CDR3 consists of 14 residues. CDR3 region: CASSPLAGHNEQFF. The CDR3 nucleotides read TGTGCCAGCAGCCCCCTAGCGGGGCACAATGAGCAGTTCTTC.